A single sample gave rise to the 31 T cell receptor beta chains below, sequenced in a study of T cell changes during pregnancy in multiple sclerosis. Method: immunoSEQ multiplex PCR; TCRdb's copy keeps in-frame clones and lacks some. The sample has 30,000 or so clones, 90% seen once. Material: CD4+ T cells from peripheral blood mononuclear cells, obtained in the second trimester of pregnancy. These receptors all stem from a female donor in good health, enrolled as a control in a pregnancy study.

The gene calls are TRBV6-1 and TRBJ1-1; 11 nucleotides line up with TRBD1. Germline CDR1 reads MNHNS; CDR2 reads SASEGT. V shed 3 bases and J 4 bases; nucleotides not matched to a gene: 13. This CDR3 spans 18 amino acids. CDR3 residues: CASSETGTGGRGSTEAFF. CDR3 nucleotide sequence: TGTGCCAGCAGTGAGACCGGGACAGGGGGGAGGGGGTCCACTGAAGCTTTCTTT.

The genes are TRBV5-1 and TRBJ2-2; tentative D call: TRBD1 (6 bases). CDR1 is SGHRS, CDR2 YFSETQ, per germline. Trimming pared 6 bases from V and 7 bases from J, leaving 16 bases between. This CDR3 is 14 amino acids long. CDR3 sequence: CASTTKQGNGELFF. CDR3 nucleotides: TGCGCCAGCACCACGAAACAGGGCAACGGGGAGCTGTTTTTT.

This clone was seen once. The gene calls are TRBV6-1 and TRBJ1-2; D is unclear. V lost 6 bases, J lost 6 bases, and 11 bases lay in between. This CDR3 spans 12 amino acids. The V gene's germline CDR1 is MNHNS and CDR2 SASEGT. CDR3 sequence: CASSHVGDGYTF. CDR3 nucleotides: TGTGCCAGCAGCCATGTCGGAGATGGCTACACCTTC.

The V call is TRBV30, the J call TRBJ1-5; no definite D call. CDR3 length: 15 amino acids. CDR1 GTSNPN and CDR2 SVGIG come from the germline V gene (reference sequence). Between the trimmed V and J ends, which lost 2 bases and 9 bases, there was a span of 20 bases. DNA for the CDR3: TGTGCCTGGAGTTCCCTCGCTCGCCCCAACATGCCCCAGCATTTT. This encodes CAWSSLARPNMPQHF.

This clone was detected only once. The chain is built from TRBV6-5 and TRBJ2-5; maybe TRBD1 (5 bases). Per germline, CDR1 MNHEY and CDR2 SVGAGI. The CDR3 has 16 residues. Trimming cost V 3 bases and J 0 bases, with 14 bases left between them. This CDR3 is CASSYVGPKYQETQYF. CDR3 nucleotide sequence: TGTGCCAGCAGTTATGTGGGGCCTAAATACCAAGAGACCCAGTACTTC.

This clone has more than one count but fewer than ten. The chain combines TRBV9 with TRBJ1-1, with D possibly being TRBD1 (5 bases). V dropped 5 bases and J dropped 4 bases, with 12 bases sitting between them. Germline assignment: CDR1 SGDLS and CDR2 YYNGEE. This CDR3 contains 13 residues. CDR3 bases: TGTGCCAGCAGTGGGGGGGTGTCCACTGAAGCTTTCTTT. Its protein is CASSGGVSTEAFF.

The gene calls are TRBV30 and TRBJ2-2; D uncertain. The CDR3 runs 13 residues. The germline V gene encodes CDR1 GTSNPN and CDR2 SVGIG (reference sequence). V was cut by 8 bases and J by 6 bases, with 16 bases left in between. The chain's CDR3 is CARSVEYPGELFF. CDR3 nucleotides: TGTGCCCGATCCGTTGAGTATCCCGGGGAGCTGTTTTTT.

CDR3 sequence reads: CASSLGGGPAAGDGYTF. The CDR3 DNA follows: TGTGCCAGCAGCTTGGGAGGGGGCCCTGCCGCTGGGGATGGCTACACCTTC. The chain links TRBV5-4 to TRBJ1-2, with 7 positions matching TRBD1. CDR1 and CDR2 (germline): SGHNT, YYREEE (reference sequence). The CDR3 extends over 17 amino acids. The junction had 14 bases not matched to a gene; V was cut back by 0 bases and J by 6 bases.

The chain recombines TRBV19 with TRBJ1-2, with D possibly being TRBD1 (6 bases). With 8 bases removed from V and 3 bases from J, the gap between germline ends came to 16 bases. The CDR3 has 14 residues. Germline-derived CDR1 and CDR2 are LNHDA and SQIVND (reference sequence). The CDR3 sequence is CASRTRGGHYGYTF. CDR3 bases: TGTGCCAGTCGTACAAGGGGGGGTCACTATGGCTACACCTTC.

CDR3 nucleotide sequence: TGCAGCGTTGAAGAAGGGAGGCTAGCGGGAGTATCGGAGACCCAGTACTTC. Protein product: CSVEEGRLAGVSETQYF. The rearrangement links TRBV29-1 to TRBJ2-5, with 10 bases that match TRBD2. CDR3 length: 17 amino acids. CDR1 and CDR2 (germline): SQVTM, ANQGSEA. V shed 0 bases, J shed 5 bases, and the junction held 12 bases outside the gene matches.

The CDR3 region has the DNA TGTGCCAGCAGCCTAGTACGGGGACTAGGGACCTACGAGCAGTACTTC. Protein product: CASSLVRGLGTYEQYF. The genes are TRBV7-8 and TRBJ2-7; 8 bases line up with TRBD2. Germline V lookup: CDR1 SGHVS, CDR2 FQNEAQ. Trimming took 5 bases from V and 2 from J; bases not matched to a gene: 11. The CDR3 runs to 16 residues.

The chain carries TRBV5-5 and TRBJ1-1, with D unresolved. V was shortened by 2 bases and J by 1 base, with 12 bases between the two germline ends. This CDR3 region has 15 residues. The germline V gene has CDR1 SGHKS and CDR2 YYEKEE (reference sequence). The CDR3 is CASSFESGRNTEAFF. In nucleotides, the CDR3 is TGTGCCAGCAGCTTTGAATCTGGCAGGAACACTGAAGCTTTCTTT.

This clone was counted once. This rearrangement joins TRBV6-5 to TRBJ1-1, with D uncertain. Germline CDR1 and CDR2: MNHEY and SVGAGI. This CDR3 is 13 amino acids long. V gave up 5 bases and J gave up 2 bases, with 9 bases separating them. The CDR3 protein is CASSRRSNTEAFF. The CDR3 coding sequence is TGTGCCAGCAGTAGGCGGTCTAACACTGAAGCTTTCTTT.

The chain combines TRBV7-2 with TRBJ2-7; TRBD1 might be the D (6 bases). Germline-derived CDR1 and CDR2 are SGHTA and FQGNSA. This CDR3 contains 14 residues. Trimming removed 5 bases from V and 0 bases from J, with 11 bases in between. This CDR3 reads CASSRQESSYEQYF. CDR3 DNA sequence: TGTGCCAGCAGCCGACAGGAGAGCTCCTACGAGCAGTACTTC.

The table lists this clone with a few counts. The genes are TRBV15 and TRBJ1-4; 11 nucleotides line up with TRBD1. Per the germline V gene, CDR1 is LNHNV and CDR2 is YYDKDF (reference sequence). The V segment lost 0 bases and the J segment 7 bases; nucleotides outside the gene matches: 4. This CDR3 region has 16 residues. The CDR3 DNA reads TGTGCCACCAGCAGAGACCCCGGGACAGGGGGTGAAAAACTGTTTTTT. Protein sequence: CATSRDPGTGGEKLFF.

CDR3 residues: CASSEEAVTEAFF. For the CDR3, the DNA is TGTGCCAGCAGTGAGGAGGCAGTCACTGAAGCTTTCTTT. This sequence joins TRBV2 and TRBJ1-1; D gene ambiguous. From germline, CDR1 is SNHLY and CDR2 FYNNEI. The V end was cut by 3 bases, the J end by 4 bases, with 9 bases between. CDR3 size: 13 residues.

This clone came up once. The chain links TRBV29-1 to TRBJ2-1, with D possibly TRBD2 on 5 matching bases. The CDR3 runs to 15 residues. V dropped 4 bases and J dropped 1 base, with 14 bases sitting between them. Germline CDR1 SQVTM, CDR2 ANQGSEA. The CDR3 DNA is TGCAGCGTTGTTCAAGGCCCGGGATCCTACAATGAGCAGTTCTTC. This sequence encodes CSVVQGPGSYNEQFF.

The chain carries TRBV7-2 and TRBJ2-5; 7 bases are a match to TRBD2. J lost 9 bases, V lost 2 bases, and 15 bases had no gene match. The CDR3 is 16 amino acids. Germline loops: CDR1 SGHTA, CDR2 FQGNSA. CDR3 in DNA: TGTGCCAGCAGCTTAATCCCAGGGCCCGAGCGGGAAGCCCAGTACTTC. Its protein is CASSLIPGPEREAQYF.

The rearrangement uses TRBV5-4 and TRBJ1-6; TRBD1 aligns across 7 bases. The junction had 7 bases not matched to a gene; V was cut back by 3 bases and J by 4 bases. The germline CDR1 and CDR2 sequences are SGHNT and YYREEE (reference sequence). CDR3 length: 16 amino acids. The CDR3 DNA reads as TGTGCCAGCAGCTCGCGTAGGACAGGATATAATTCACCCCTCCACTTT. Its translation is CASSSRRTGYNSPLHF.

In DNA, the CDR3 is TGTGCCAGCACTCGGGGAACTGAAGCTTTCTTT. As protein: CASTRGTEAFF. V is TRBV25-1 and J is TRBJ1-1; D remains unclear. The germline gives CDR1 MGHDK, CDR2 SYGVNS. V was clipped by 7 bases and J by 5 bases, with 8 bases between them. The CDR3 sequence is 11 residues long.

The genes are TRBV14 and TRBJ1-1, with D hard to call. This CDR3 has 15 residues. Germline V CDR1 and CDR2: SGHDN, FVKESK. Trimming took 4 bases from V and 3 from J, leaving 15 bases between them. CDR3 loop: CASSRLTVGDTEAFF. The CDR3 coding sequence is TGTGCCAGCAGCCGCCTTACGGTCGGGGACACTGAAGCTTTCTTT.

The chain employs TRBV28 and TRBJ1-2; 9 bases match TRBD1. V was clipped by 5 bases and J by 8 bases; unmatched bases: 6. There are 13 residues in the CDR3. Germline assignment: CDR1 MDHEN and CDR2 SYDVKM. The CDR3 loop is CASSITGGRGYTF. In nucleotides, the CDR3 is TGTGCCAGCAGTATAACAGGGGGCCGAGGCTACACCTTC.

The chain is built from TRBV6-1 and TRBJ1-5; 7 positions match TRBD1. The germline gives CDR1 MNHNS, CDR2 SASEGT. V lost 6 bases to trimming and J lost 4 bases; unmatched junction nucleotides: 6. This CDR3 region has 14 residues. As DNA, the CDR3 is TGTGCCAGCAGCGGACCGGGACAGAATCAGCCCCAGCATTTT. Protein: CASSGPGQNQPQHF.

The V gene is TRBV6-5, the J gene TRBJ1-1; tentatively, D is TRBD1 (6 bases). Germline V gene lookup returns CDR1 MNHEY and CDR2 SVGAGI. The V end was cut by 5 bases, the J end by 5 bases, with 18 bases between. This CDR3 spans 15 amino acids. CDR3 residues: CASSPWEGEGTEAFF. The DNA of the CDR3 is TGTGCCAGCAGTCCTTGGGAGGGGGAGGGAACTGAAGCTTTCTTT.

The rearrangement links TRBV7-2 to TRBJ2-5, with TRBD2 matching 8 bases. The trim removed 5 bases at V and 9 bases at J, leaving 8 bases unmatched. CDR3 length equals 13 residues. Germline V gene sequence: CDR1 SGHTA, CDR2 FQGNSA. CDR3 in amino acids: CASSTGTSISQYF. CDR3 coding DNA: TGTGCCAGCAGCACGGGGACTAGTATATCCCAGTACTTC.

The chain uses TRBV27 and TRBJ1-2, with D perhaps matching TRBD1 (6 bases). Germline lookup yields CDR1 MNHEY and CDR2 SMNVEV (reference sequence). The ends were cut back, 5 bases at V and 5 bases at J, with 18 bases in the middle. The CDR3 runs 15 residues. CDR3 sequence reads: CASSRNRVGEYGYTF. DNA for the CDR3: TGTGCCAGCAGTAGGAACAGGGTAGGAGAATATGGCTACACCTTC.

This chain connects TRBV9 to TRBJ2-1; D remains unclear. This CDR3 is 15 amino acids long. With 1 base removed from V and 0 bases from J, the gap between germline ends came to 8 bases. CDR1 SGDLS and CDR2 YYNGEE come from the germline V gene. In DNA, the CDR3 is TGTGCCAGCAGCGTACAGGCGCCCTCCTACAATGAGCAGTTCTTC. This codes for CASSVQAPSYNEQFF.

The chain recombines TRBV6-1 with TRBJ2-7; maybe TRBD1 (5 bases). Trimming took off 6 bases at V and 0 bases at J, with 12 bases between the two ends. CDR3 length: 14 residues. Germline assignment: CDR1 MNHNS and CDR2 SASEGT. As DNA, the CDR3 is TGTGCCAGCAGGGAGACAGTGTACTCCTACGAGCAGTACTTC. It translates to CASRETVYSYEQYF.

The gene calls are TRBV27 and TRBJ1-1, with TRBD1 identical over 9 bases. With V trimmed by 6 bases and J by 6 bases, 8 bases remained unmatched. The CDR3 is made up of 14 amino acids. Germline values: CDR1 MNHEY, CDR2 SMNVEV (reference sequence). CDR3 sequence (DNA): TGTGCCAGCAGCCCAACAGGGGGCCGAGCTGAAGCTTTCTTT. Protein: CASSPTGGRAEAFF.

This clone showed up just once. The chain links TRBV7-8 to TRBJ1-4; TRBD1 might be the D (6 bases). The ends were cut back, 7 bases at V and 6 bases at J, with 15 bases in the middle. From germline, CDR1 is SGHVS and CDR2 FQNEAQ. There are 14 residues in the CDR3. The CDR3 sequence: CASKRGGGDEKLFF. CDR3 coding DNA: TGTGCCAGCAAAAGGGGGGGCGGTGATGAAAAACTGTTTTTT.

This chain links TRBV4-3 with TRBJ2-1; no firm D call. The CDR3 sequence is 14 residues long. Germline CDR1 reads LGHNA; CDR2 reads YSLEER. V was pared by 0 bases and J by 6 bases, with 9 bases between. The CDR3: CASSQEPATNEQFF. The CDR3 DNA reads as TGCGCCAGCAGCCAAGAACCAGCGACCAATGAGCAGTTCTTC.